These 3 T cell receptor beta chains came from one sample sequenced in a study of cytomegalovirus exposure and HLA in healthy donors. The repertoire was sequenced with immunoSEQ multiplex PCR; TCRdb's copy has only in-frame clones and lacks some. This table has about 160,000 clones, roughly 95% appearing once. Specimen: PBMCs. These receptors were collected from a woman younger than 35 in good health and CMV-seronegative.

The rearrangement uses TRBV27 and TRBJ2-3; D remains ambiguous. There are 13 residues in the CDR3. Trimming took off 4 bases at V and 6 bases at J, with 11 bases between the two ends. Germline V lookup: CDR1 MNHEY, CDR2 SMNVEV (reference sequence). CDR3 DNA: TGTGCCAGCAGTTATGCGTTCGGTGATACGCAGTATTTT. Protein product: CASSYAFGDTQYF.

This chain joins TRBV4-2 and TRBJ2-7; TRBD1 matches at 12 bases. The V gene's germline CDR1 is LGHNA and CDR2 YNFKEQ. V trimming: 0 bases; J trimming: 1 base; junction bases outside the gene matches: 10. This CDR3 comprises 19 residues. CDR3 in amino acids: CASSQEGDRGRKLSYEQYF. CDR3 DNA: TGTGCCAGCAGCCAAGAAGGGGACAGGGGGCGGAAGTTGTCCTACGAGCAGTACTTC.

This chain links TRBV7-2 with TRBJ1-5, with 7 bases fitting TRBD1. The V and J ends lost 1 base and 6 bases, in that order; junction bases with no gene match: 6. Per the germline V gene, CDR1 is SGHTA and CDR2 is FQGNSA. This CDR3 spans 15 amino acids. The CDR3 here is CASSLGDRDGQPQHF. The CDR3 coding sequence is TGTGCCAGCAGCTTAGGAGACAGGGATGGTCAGCCCCAGCATTTT. The whole variable domain, filled in from reference TRBV7-2 and TRBJ1-5, reads GAGVSQSPSNKVTEKGKDVELRCDPISGHTALYWYRQSLGQGLEFLIYFQGNSAPDKSGLPSDRFSAERTGGSVSTLTIQRTQQEDSAVYLCASSLGDRDGQPQHFGDGTRLSIL.